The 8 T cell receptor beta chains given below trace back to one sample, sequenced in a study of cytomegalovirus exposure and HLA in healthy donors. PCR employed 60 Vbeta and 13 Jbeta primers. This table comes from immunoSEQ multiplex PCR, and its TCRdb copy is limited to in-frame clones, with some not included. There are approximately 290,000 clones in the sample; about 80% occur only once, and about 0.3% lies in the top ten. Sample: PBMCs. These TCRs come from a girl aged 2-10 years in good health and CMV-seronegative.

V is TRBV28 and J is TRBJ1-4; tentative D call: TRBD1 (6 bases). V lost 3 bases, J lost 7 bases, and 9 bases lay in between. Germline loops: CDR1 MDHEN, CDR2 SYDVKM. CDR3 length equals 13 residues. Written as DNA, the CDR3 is TGTGCCAGCAGTTTCAGGGGTGGTGAAAAACTGTTTTTT. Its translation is CASSFRGGEKLFF.

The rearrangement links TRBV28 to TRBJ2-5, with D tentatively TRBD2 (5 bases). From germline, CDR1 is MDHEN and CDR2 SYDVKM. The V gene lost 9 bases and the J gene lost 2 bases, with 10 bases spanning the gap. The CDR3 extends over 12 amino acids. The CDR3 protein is CASRTSQETQYF. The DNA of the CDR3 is TGTGCCAGTAGGACTTCGCAAGAGACCCAGTACTTC.

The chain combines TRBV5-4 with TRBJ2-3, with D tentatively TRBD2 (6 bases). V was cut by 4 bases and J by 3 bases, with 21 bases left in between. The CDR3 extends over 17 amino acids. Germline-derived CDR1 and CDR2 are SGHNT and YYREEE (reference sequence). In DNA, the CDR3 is TGTGCCAGCAGCCTACCCCTCCGTGGAGGGGATACAGATACGCAGTATTTT. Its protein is CASSLPLRGGDTDTQYF. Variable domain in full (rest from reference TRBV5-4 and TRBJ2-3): ETGVTQSPTHLIKTRGQQVTLRCSSQSGHNTVSWYQQALGQGPQFIFQYYREEENGRGNFPPRFSGLQFPNYSSELNVNALELDDSALYLCASSLPLRGGDTDTQYFGPGTRLTVL.

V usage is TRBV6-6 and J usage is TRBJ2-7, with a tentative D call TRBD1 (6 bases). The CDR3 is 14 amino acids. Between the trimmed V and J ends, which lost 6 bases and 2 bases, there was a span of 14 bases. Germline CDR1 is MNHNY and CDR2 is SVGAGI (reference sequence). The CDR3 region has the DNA TGTGCCAGCAGATTAGGTAGGGGGACCTACGAGCAGTACTTC. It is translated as CASRLGRGTYEQYF.

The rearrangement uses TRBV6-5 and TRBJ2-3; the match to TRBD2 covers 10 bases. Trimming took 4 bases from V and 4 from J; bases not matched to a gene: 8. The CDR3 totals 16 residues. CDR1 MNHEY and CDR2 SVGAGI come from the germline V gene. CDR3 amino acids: CASSLPSGGAPDTQYF. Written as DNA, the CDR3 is TGTGCCAGCAGTTTACCAAGCGGGGGGGCCCCAGATACGCAGTATTTT.

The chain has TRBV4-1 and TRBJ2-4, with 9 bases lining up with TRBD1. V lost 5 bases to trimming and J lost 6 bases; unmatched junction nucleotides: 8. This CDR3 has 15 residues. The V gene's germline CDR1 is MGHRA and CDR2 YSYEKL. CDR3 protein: CASSKWDREANIQYF. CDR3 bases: TGCGCCAGCAGCAAATGGGACAGGGAAGCAAACATTCAGTACTTC.

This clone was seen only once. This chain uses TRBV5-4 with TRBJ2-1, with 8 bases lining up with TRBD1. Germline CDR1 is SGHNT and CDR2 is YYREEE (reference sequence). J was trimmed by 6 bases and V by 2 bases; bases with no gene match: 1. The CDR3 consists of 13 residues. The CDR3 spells CASSLQGVNEQFF. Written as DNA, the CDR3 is TGTGCCAGCAGCTTACAGGGGGTCAATGAGCAGTTCTTC. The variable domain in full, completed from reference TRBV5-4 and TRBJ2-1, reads ETGVTQSPTHLIKTRGQQVTLRCSSQSGHNTVSWYQQALGQGPQFIFQYYREEENGRGNFPPRFSGLQFPNYSSELNVNALELDDSALYLCASSLQGVNEQFFGPGTRLTVL.

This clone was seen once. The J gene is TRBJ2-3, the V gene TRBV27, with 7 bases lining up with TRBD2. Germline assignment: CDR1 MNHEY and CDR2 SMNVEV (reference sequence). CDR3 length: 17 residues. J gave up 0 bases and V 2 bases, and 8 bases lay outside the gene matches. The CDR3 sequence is CASSLRGLADSTDTQYF. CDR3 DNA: TGTGCCAGCAGTTTACGCGGCCTAGCGGATAGCACAGATACGCAGTATTTT.